A selection of T cell receptor beta chains follows, all from one sample in a study of T cell responses to AZD1222 COVID-19 vaccine. Assay: immunoSEQ multiplex PCR; the TCRdb copy retains only in-frame clones and omits some. The table records 100,000 to 150,000 clones, about 92% of them present only once. The sample in question was peripheral blood, obtained on day 0 of MenACWY control vaccination. Every receptor here comes from an adult in good health. CDR3s include the opening cysteine and the closing phenylalanine or tryptophan. The D gene is left open where the match is weak. Size is omitted from some rows. Given values are once, few, many or a class for expanded clones.

.,TRBJ2-1,.,TRBV19,TGTGCCAGTAGTATAGGCCTCCTCGGGGGTGGTGAGCAGTTCTTC,CASSIGLLGGGEQFF
TRBD1,TRBJ2-1,.,TRBV28,TGTGCCAGCAGTTTATACCGGGACAGACAGTTCTTC,CASSLYRDRQFF
.,TRBJ1-2,.,TRBV6-2/TRBV6-3,TGTGCCAGCAGTTACTCTCGCAGGGAACAAGGCTACACCTTC,CASSYSRREQGYTF
.,TRBJ1-2,.,TRBV6-5,TGTGCCAGCAGCAAGGGACTTCTTGGCTATGGCTACACCTTC,CASSKGLLGYGYTF
.,TRBJ2-7,.,TRBV11-2,TGTGCCAGCAGCCCTGGGTACGAGCAGTACTTC,CASSPGYEQYF
TRBD2,TRBJ2-1,.,TRBV2,TGTGCCAGCAGAGCGGAAGCGGGAGTGGGGTACAATGAGCAGTTCTTC,CASRAEAGVGYNEQFF
.,TRBJ2-3,.,TRBV5-4,TGTGCCAGCCTATTGGGCGGCACAGATACGCAGTATTTT,CASLLGGTDTQYF
.,TRBJ2-7,.,TRBV7-7,TGTGCCAGCAGCTCTACTTACGAGCAGTACTTC,CASSSTYEQYF
.,TRBJ1-1,few,TRBV29-1,TGCAGCGTAGTGCCCAGGGGTACTGAAGCTTTCTTT,CSVVPRGTEAFF
.,TRBJ2-3,.,TRBV19,TGTGCCAGTACCCCGGGACCTATTGGCACAGATACGCAGTATTTT,CASTPGPIGTDTQYF
.,TRBJ2-4,.,TRBV5-6,TGTGCCAGCTCCCTAGCCAAAAACATTCAGTACTTC,CASSLAKNIQYF
TRBD1,TRBJ2-7,.,TRBV28,TGTGCCAGCAGTTTTCGGGACAGACCAACCTACGAGCAGTACTTC,CASSFRDRPTYEQYF
TRBD2,TRBJ2-2,.,TRBV19,TGTGCCAGTAGACCAGCGGGGGGCACATTTTGGTTCGCCGGGGAGCTGTTTTTT,CASRPAGGTFWFAGELFF
.,TRBJ1-5,.,TRBV28,TGTGCCAGCAGCCTGGTTAATCAGCCCCAGCATTTT,CASSLVNQPQHF
.,TRBJ2-1,once,TRBV19,TGTGCCAGTAGTACCTGGAATGAGCAGTTCTTC,CASSTWNEQFF
.,TRBJ2-5,.,TRBV18,TGTGCCAGCTCACCCCAAACAGGTCAAGAGACCCAGTACTTC,CASSPQTGQETQYF
.,TRBJ1-1,.,TRBV11-2,TGTGCCAGCAGGTTCCGGGGGGACGCTTTCTTT,CASRFRGDAFF
.,TRBJ1-2,.,TRBV19,TGTGCCAAAAGAATGGGGACCTCGTATGGCTACACCTTC,CAKRMGTSYGYTF
TRBD1,TRBJ2-2,.,TRBV5-1,TGCGCCAGCAGCTTGGACAGGGGACATCGCACCGGGGAGCTGTTTTTT,CASSLDRGHRTGELFF
TRBD2,TRBJ2-5,.,TRBV9,TGTGCCAGCAGCGCTAGACTAGCGGGGGGGCCGGGGGAGACCCAGTACTTC,CASSARLAGGPGETQYF
.,TRBJ2-1,.,TRBV19,TGTGCCAGTAGTATGGGCAGGGGGGAATTCAATGAGCAGTTCTTC,CASSMGRGEFNEQFF
.,TRBJ2-1,.,TRBV19,TGTGCCAGTAGTGCCCAGACTAGGAGCGGTGAGCAGTTCTTC,CASSAQTRSGEQFF
TRBD1,TRBJ2-1,.,TRBV7-9,TGTGCCAGCAGCTTATCATCCGGGACAGGGAAGTACAATGAGCAGTTCTTC,CASSLSSGTGKYNEQFF
.,TRBJ1-6,.,TRBV10-2,TGCGCCAGCAGGACCTTGACAGGCGGGTCACCCCTCCACTTT,CASRTLTGGSPLHF
TRBD2,TRBJ2-7,.,TRBV28,TGTGCCAGCAGCCCCAGCGGGAGTAGAGTCGAGCAGTACTTC,CASSPSGSRVEQYF
TRBD2,TRBJ2-3,.,TRBV4-3,TGCGCCAGCAGCCCGACGACCCATATAACGGGGGGGTGGACAGATACGCAGTATTTT,CASSPTTHITGGWTDTQYF
.,TRBJ2-7,.,TRBV28,TGTGCCACCCTCCAACAAACCTACGAGCAGTACTTC,CATLQQTYEQYF
.,TRBJ1-2,.,TRBV6-5,TGTGCCAGCAGGGATAAAATGGTAGTCAGCTATGGCTACACCTTC,CASRDKMVVSYGYTF
.,TRBJ2-3,.,TRBV4-1,TGCGCCAGCAGTCTTGGGCTGGGAGGCACAGATACGCAGTATTTT,CASSLGLGGTDTQYF
TRBD2,TRBJ2-3,.,TRBV28,TGTGCCAGCCAACTAGCGGGGGGGCCAGATACGCAGTATTTT,CASQLAGGPDTQYF
.,TRBJ2-1,.,TRBV18,TGTGCCAGCTCACCTCAGCTAGAAATATACAATGAGCAGTTCTTC,CASSPQLEIYNEQFF
TRBD1,TRBJ1-3,.,TRBV7-7,TGTGCCAGCAGCTTGGGGACAGGTCAGGGGAACACCATATATTTT,CASSLGTGQGNTIYF
TRBD1,TRBJ1-3,.,TRBV29-1,TGCAGCGTCCGAGATAGACAGGGGGTTAACACCATATATTTT,CSVRDRQGVNTIYF
.,TRBJ1-4,.,TRBV6-5,TGTGCCAGCAGTACCGGGACAAATGATGAAAAACTGTTTTTT,CASSTGTNDEKLFF
.,TRBJ1-1,.,TRBV5-1,TGCGCCAGCAGCTCGACAAGTAGGGTGAACACTGAAGCTTTCTTT,CASSSTSRVNTEAFF
.,TRBJ2-3,once,TRBV6-5,TGTGCCAGCAGTTACATTCCGGCAGATACGCAGTATTTT,CASSYIPADTQYF
TRBD2,TRBJ2-7,.,TRBV4-2,TGTGCCAGCAGCCAAGATCATGTCGTCGGGGGGTCCTACGAGCAGTACTTC,CASSQDHVVGGSYEQYF
.,TRBJ2-2,once,TRBV6-1,TGTGCCAGCAGTGGCGCCAGGGTCGGGTTCACCGGGGAGCTGTTTTTT,CASSGARVGFTGELFF
TRBD1,TRBJ1-4,once,TRBV6-5,TGTGCCAGCAGTTACCTACAGGGGGGAGGAAAACTGTTTTTT,CASSYLQGGGKLFF
TRBD1,TRBJ1-6,.,TRBV18,TGTGCCAGCTCACCACCGGGTCCGGGACAGGGTCCTCCCCTCCACTTT,CASSPPGPGQGPPLHF
TRBD1,TRBJ1-1,.,TRBV6-6,TGTGCCAGTTCGAGACAGGGGGCCGACACTGAAGCTTTCTTT,CASSRQGADTEAFF